Each of the 12 T cell receptor beta chains below was sequenced from the same sample in a study of blood T cells in healthy people across ages. The second PCR ran roughly 7 to 11 cycles with a sample-barcoded 5' primer and J-beta primers. TCRdb reprocessed the 5' RACE reads with MiXCR, giving one entry per CDR3 protein. The table includes roughly 1.9 million distinct CDR3 sequences, about two fifths detected once. Sequencing used blood. These receptor sequences come from a human donor in good health.

This clonotype was counted once. This chain uses TRBV20-1 with TRBJ2-1, with D maybe TRBD1 (5 bases). The germline V and J ends were trimmed by 1 base and 1 base, with 5 bases remaining between them. CDR3 length: 13 amino acids. The germline gives CDR1 DFQATT, CDR2 SNEGSKA (reference sequence). The CDR3 nucleotides read TGCAGTGCTAGAGCAGGGTCCTACAATGAGCAGTTCTTC. Protein product: CSARAGSYNEQFF.

The chain joins TRBV20-1 to TRBJ2-1; D is possibly TRBD1 or TRBD2 (5 bases each). From germline, CDR1 is DFQATT and CDR2 SNEGSKA (reference sequence). The CDR3 totals 15 residues. With 8 bases removed from V and 0 bases from J, the gap between germline ends came to 17 bases. Here the CDR3 DNA reads TGCAGTTCCACGAGGGGCAAAAGCTCCTACAATGAGCAGTTCTTC. It specifies CSSTRGKSSYNEQFF.

The rearrangement uses TRBV7-2 and TRBJ2-3, with TRBD2 matching 11 bases. Trimming cost V 5 bases and J 2 bases; bases outside gene matches: 6. This CDR3 region has 16 residues. Germline lookup yields CDR1 SGHTA and CDR2 FQGNSA. CDR3 protein: CASSPASGGITDTQYF. CDR3 nucleotide sequence: TGTGCCAGCAGCCCTGCTAGCGGGGGGATCACAGATACGCAGTATTTT. Complete variable domain (other parts from reference TRBV7-2 and TRBJ2-3): GAGVSQSPSNKVTEKGKDVELRCDPISGHTALYWYRQSLGQGLEFLIYFQGNSAPDKSGLPSDRFSAERTGGSVSTLTIQRTQQEDSAVYLCASSPASGGITDTQYFGPGTRLTVL.

V is TRBV12-5 and J is TRBJ1-1; no definite D call. Germline CDR1 reads LGHNT; CDR2 reads FRNRAP. This CDR3 contains 11 residues. V lost 5 bases and J 11 bases, leaving 12 bases between the germline ends. The CDR3: CASGETYRAFF. The CDR3, as DNA: TGTGCTAGTGGTGAGACGTATCGGGCTTTCTTT.

This chain uses TRBV7-2 with TRBJ2-5; weak D call: TRBD2 (5 bases). The germline gives CDR1 SGHTA, CDR2 FQGNSA. The CDR3 spans 13 residues. V lost 1 base and J lost 13, with 16 bases in between. The CDR3 coding sequence is TGTGCCAGCAGCTTAGGGCTAGCTTACGAGCGGTACTTC. Its translation: CASSLGLAYERYF.

This clonotype was found a few times. The gene calls are TRBV27 and TRBJ2-4, with D perhaps assigned TRBD1 or TRBD2 (5 bases each). Matching the DNA end better, TRBJ2-5 makes the J call doubtful. CDR1 MNHEY and CDR2 SMNVEV come from the germline V gene (reference sequence). This CDR3 is built from 16 residues. Here the CDR3 DNA reads TGTGCCAGCGGGGGTGGGGTTTCTGTTCTAGGAGAGACCCAGTACTTC. This codes for CASGGGVSVLGETQYF.

This clonotype has more than one count but fewer than ten. V gene TRBV20-1 combines with J gene TRBJ1-3; D is perhaps TRBD1 (5 bases). Germline loops: CDR1 DFQATT, CDR2 SNEGSKA (reference sequence). This CDR3 comprises 14 residues. V was clipped by 3 bases and J by 4 bases, with 13 bases between them. CDR3 protein: CSASDGGSGNTIYF. The DNA of the CDR3 is TGCAGTGCTAGCGACGGGGGATCCGGAAACACCATATATTTT.

This clonotype has a handful of counts. The rearrangement uses TRBV29-1 and TRBJ1-2; TRBD1 is a possible D gene (5 bases). Germline CDR1 SQVTM, CDR2 ANQGSEA. This CDR3 has 16 amino acids. The germline V and J ends were trimmed by 0 bases and 0 bases, with 14 bases remaining between them. This chain's CDR3 is CSVEDPAGSANYGYTF. The CDR3 DNA sequence: TGCAGCGTTGAAGATCCAGCAGGGTCGGCTAACTATGGCTACACCTTC.

The gene calls are TRBV5-6 and TRBJ2-1; a weak D match, TRBD1 (5 bases). The CDR3 is made up of 13 amino acids. Trimming took 2 bases from V and 5 from J, leaving 8 bases between them. Germline CDR1 reads SGHDT; CDR2 reads YYEEEE. The CDR3, as DNA: TGTGCCAGCAGCTTCGACAGAGACAATGAGCAGTTCTTC. It codes for CASSFDRDNEQFF.

The V call is TRBV7-2, the J call TRBJ1-6; D is perhaps TRBD1 (5 bases). The CDR3 has 15 amino acids. Deletions cut 6 bases from V and 8 bases from J, with 17 bases between. Germline CDR1 and CDR2: SGHTA and FQGNSA. CDR3 bases: TGTGCCAGCAGATCGGGACGCCGGGGAGATTCACCCCTCCACTTT. Its translation is CASRSGRRGDSPLHF. Combining the CDR3 with reference TRBV7-2 and TRBJ1-6 gives the whole variable domain GAGVSQSPSNKVTEKGKDVELRCDPISGHTALYWYRQSLGQGLEFLIYFQGNSAPDKSGLPSDRFSAERTGGSVSTLTIQRTQQEDSAVYLCASRSGRRGDSPLHFGNGTRLTVT.

The J gene is TRBJ1-2, the V gene TRBV12-3 or TRBV12-4; perhaps TRBD1 as D (5 bases). The CDR3 runs to 16 residues. The germline V and J ends were trimmed by 5 bases and 3 bases, with 19 bases remaining between them. The CDR3 DNA sequence: TGTGCCAGCAGTAACCCAGGGCGGGAAATGGACTATGGCTACACCTTC. Translated, it gives CASSNPGREMDYGYTF.

This clonotype was observed a handful of times. The CDR3 here is CASSEGGPSTDTQYF. The CDR3 nucleotides are TGTGCCAGCTCCGAGGGGGGACCCAGCACAGATACGCAGTATTTT. The chain employs TRBV5-5 and TRBJ2-3; perhaps D is TRBD1 or TRBD2 (6 bases each). The CDR3 is made up of 15 amino acids. Germline CDR1 reads SGHKS; CDR2 reads YYEKEE (reference sequence). Trimming stripped 7 bases from V and 0 bases from J, with 15 bases between. Full variable domain (remainder filled in from reference TRBV5-5 and TRBJ2-3): DAGVTQSPTHLIKTRGQQVTLRCSPISGHKSVSWYQQVLGQGPQFIFQYYEKEERGRGNFPDRFSARQFPNYSSELNVNALLLGDSALYLCASSEGGPSTDTQYFGPGTRLTVL.